Reported below is one TCR beta chain. Its target is unknown. Investigators merged groups given second doses at roughly 4 or roughly 12 weeks. This CDR3 is 13 amino acids long. J gave up 9 bases and V 4 bases, and 6 bases lay outside the gene matches. Germline V gives CDR1 SQVTM, CDR2 ANQGSEA. The data are from a study of T cell responses to AZD1222 COVID-19 vaccine. Study-wide points: Females outnumbered males among donors, who were mostly white British; clonal diversity was possibly underestimated. Spike-specific TCR breadth and depth were elevated following two AZD1222 doses.

Data came from immunoSEQ multiplex PCR; TCRdb stores just in-frame clones and leaves some out. The sample has about 140,000 clones, 88% seen once. The genes are TRBV29-1 and TRBJ1-6, with 7 bases lining up with TRBD1. Here the sequenced sample was peripheral blood, taken 28 days after the second AZD1222 dose. This TCR was sampled from an adult who received the AZD1222 COVID-19 vaccine. The CDR3 reads CSVGQGGSSPLHF. CDR3 nucleotides: TGCAGCGTTGGACAGGGAGGTAGTTCACCCCTCCACTTT.